This T cell receptor (beta chain) was recovered during a study of CD8+ T cells in alopecia areata. TCR sequencing used cDNA made by reverse transcription of extracted RNA. Produced via immunoSEQ multiplex PCR; TCRdb's table is partial and in-frame only. The sample carries roughly 110,000 clones, 84% recorded once. This CDR3 contains 15 residues. Germline loops: CDR1 MNHEY, CDR2 SMNVEV (reference sequence). Trimming removed 6 bases at V and 0 bases at J, with 15 bases between. Specified treatment: oral pan-JAK inhibitor, 5-10 mg twice daily. This clone was picked up one time. Its antigen is still unknown. Study outcomes and limitations: It was observed that many expanded lesional clones persisted in scalp and blood during tofacitinib. Sequences from scalp samples also cover resident alphabeta T cells of normal skin. Only one nonresponder was present, which leaves the link between baseline CD8+ expansion and response uncertain.

The genes are TRBV27 and TRBJ2-7, with unresolved D. The TCR sequence derives from a human donor with alopecia areata. This sample comprised CD8+ T cells sorted from blood, obtained at week 24, from a patient treated with tofacitinib. CDR3 bases: TGTGCCAGCAGCCCCACCATGGGATACTCCTACGAGCAGTACTTC. Translation gives CASSPTMGYSYEQYF.